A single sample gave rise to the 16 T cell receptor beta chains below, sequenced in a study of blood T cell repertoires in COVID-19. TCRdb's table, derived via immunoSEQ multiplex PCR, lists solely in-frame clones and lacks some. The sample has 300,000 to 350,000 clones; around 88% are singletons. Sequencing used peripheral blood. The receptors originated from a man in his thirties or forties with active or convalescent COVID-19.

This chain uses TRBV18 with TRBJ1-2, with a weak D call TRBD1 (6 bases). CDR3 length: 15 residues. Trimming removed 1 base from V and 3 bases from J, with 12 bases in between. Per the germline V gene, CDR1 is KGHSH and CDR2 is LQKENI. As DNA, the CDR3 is TGTGCCAGCTCACCACGCGTACAGGGCGACTATGGCTACACCTTC. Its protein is CASSPRVQGDYGYTF. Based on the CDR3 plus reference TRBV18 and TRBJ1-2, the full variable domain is NAGVMQNPRHLVRRRGQEARLRCSPMKGHSHVYWYRQLPEEGLKFMVYLQKENIIDESGMPKERFSAEFPKEGPSILRIQQVVRGDSAAYFCASSPRVQGDYGYTFGSGTRLTVV.

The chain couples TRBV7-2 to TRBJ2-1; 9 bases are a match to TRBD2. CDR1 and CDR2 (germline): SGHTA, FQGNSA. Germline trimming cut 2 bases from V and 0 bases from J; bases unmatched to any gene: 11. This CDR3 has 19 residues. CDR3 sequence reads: CASSLNMLAGTPSYNEQFF. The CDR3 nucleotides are TGTGCCAGCAGCTTAAATATGCTAGCGGGAACTCCCTCCTACAATGAGCAGTTCTTC.

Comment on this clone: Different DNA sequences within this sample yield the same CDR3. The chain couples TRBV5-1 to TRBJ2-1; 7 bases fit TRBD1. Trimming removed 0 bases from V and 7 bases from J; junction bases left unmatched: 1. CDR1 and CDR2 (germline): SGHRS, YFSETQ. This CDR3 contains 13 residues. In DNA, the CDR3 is TGCGCCAGCAGCTTGGGACAGGGAAATGAGCAGTTCTTC. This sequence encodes CASSLGQGNEQFF.

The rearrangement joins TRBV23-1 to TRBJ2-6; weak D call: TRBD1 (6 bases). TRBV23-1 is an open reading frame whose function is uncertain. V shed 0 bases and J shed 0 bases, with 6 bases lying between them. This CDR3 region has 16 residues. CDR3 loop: CASSQSTGSGANVLTF. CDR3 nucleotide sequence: TGCGCCAGCAGTCAATCGACAGGCTCTGGGGCCAACGTCCTGACTTTC.

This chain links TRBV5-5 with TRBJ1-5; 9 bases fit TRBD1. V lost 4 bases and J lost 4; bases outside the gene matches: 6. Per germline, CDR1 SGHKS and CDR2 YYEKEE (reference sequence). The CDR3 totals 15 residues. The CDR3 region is CASSRADRGNQPQHF. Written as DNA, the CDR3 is TGTGCCAGCAGCAGAGCCGACAGGGGGAATCAGCCCCAGCATTTT.

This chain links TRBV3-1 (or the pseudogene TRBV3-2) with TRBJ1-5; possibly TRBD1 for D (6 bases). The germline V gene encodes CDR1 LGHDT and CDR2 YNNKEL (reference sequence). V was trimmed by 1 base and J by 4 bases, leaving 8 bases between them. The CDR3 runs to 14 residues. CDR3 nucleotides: TGTGCCAGCAGCCAAGGGACAGTTAATCAGCCCCAGCATTTT. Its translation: CASSQGTVNQPQHF.

The CDR3 spells CASSLPGGRGQPQHF. In DNA form, the CDR3 reads TGTGCCAGCAGCTTACCCGGGGGGCGGGGACAGCCCCAGCATTTT. The chain carries TRBV7-8 and TRBJ1-5, with D perhaps matching TRBD1 (6 bases). The CDR3 runs to 15 residues. From germline, CDR1 is SGHVS and CDR2 FQNEAQ. The V end was cut by 2 bases, the J end by 7 bases, with 15 bases between.

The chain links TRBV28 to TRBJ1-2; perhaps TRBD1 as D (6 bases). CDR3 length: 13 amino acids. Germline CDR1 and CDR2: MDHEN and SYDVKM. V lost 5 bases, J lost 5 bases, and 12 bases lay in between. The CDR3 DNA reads TGTGCCAGCAGTCCGCTTGGACAGTATGGCTACACCTTC. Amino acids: CASSPLGQYGYTF.

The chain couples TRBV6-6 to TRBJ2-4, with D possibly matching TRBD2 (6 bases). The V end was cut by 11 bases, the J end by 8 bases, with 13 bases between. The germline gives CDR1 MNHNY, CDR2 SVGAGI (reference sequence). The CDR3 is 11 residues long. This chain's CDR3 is CAARWGDIQYF. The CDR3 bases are TGTGCCGCGCGATGGGGGGACATTCAGTACTTC.

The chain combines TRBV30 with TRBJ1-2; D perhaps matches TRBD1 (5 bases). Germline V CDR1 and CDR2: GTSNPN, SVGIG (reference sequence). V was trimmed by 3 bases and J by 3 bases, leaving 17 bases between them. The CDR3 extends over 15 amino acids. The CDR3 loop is CAWRLRRTFDYGYTF. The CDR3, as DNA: TGTGCCTGGAGACTTCGGCGGACATTCGACTATGGCTACACCTTC.

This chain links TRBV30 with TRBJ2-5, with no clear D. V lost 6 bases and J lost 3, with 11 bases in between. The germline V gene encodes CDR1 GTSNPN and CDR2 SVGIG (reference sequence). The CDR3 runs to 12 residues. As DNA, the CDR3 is TGTGCCTGTACCTTAGTTAAAGAGACCCAGTACTTC. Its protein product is CACTLVKETQYF.

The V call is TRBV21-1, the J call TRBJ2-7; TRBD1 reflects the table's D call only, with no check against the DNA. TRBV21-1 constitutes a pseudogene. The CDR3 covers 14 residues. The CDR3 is CASSKETGSYEQYF. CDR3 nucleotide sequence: TGTGCCAGCAGCAAAGAAACAGGCTCCTACGAGCAGTACTTC.

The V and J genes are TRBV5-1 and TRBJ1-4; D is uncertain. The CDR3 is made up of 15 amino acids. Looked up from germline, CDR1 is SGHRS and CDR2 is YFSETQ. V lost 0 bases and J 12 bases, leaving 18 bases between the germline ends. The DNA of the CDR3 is TGCGCCAGCAGCTTGGGGGCTGAAGTTCTTAATCAACTGTTTTTT. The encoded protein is CASSLGAEVLNQLFF.

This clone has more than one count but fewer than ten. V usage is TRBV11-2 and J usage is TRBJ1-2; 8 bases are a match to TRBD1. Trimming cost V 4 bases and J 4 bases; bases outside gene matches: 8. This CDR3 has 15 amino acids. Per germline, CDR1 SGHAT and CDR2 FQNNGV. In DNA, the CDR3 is TGTGCCAGCAGCTCCTACAGGGGGAAGAGCTATGGCTACACCTTC. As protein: CASSSYRGKSYGYTF.

CDR3 loop: CATIQRGTGGSYEQYF. The DNA of the CDR3 is TGTGCCACCATACAACGGGGGACAGGGGGCTCCTACGAGCAGTACTTC. The chain employs TRBV27 and TRBJ2-7; 11 positions agree with TRBD1. In germline, CDR1 is MNHEY, CDR2 SMNVEV (reference sequence). The length of the CDR3 is 16 residues. V was clipped by 10 bases and J by 0 bases; unmatched bases: 11.

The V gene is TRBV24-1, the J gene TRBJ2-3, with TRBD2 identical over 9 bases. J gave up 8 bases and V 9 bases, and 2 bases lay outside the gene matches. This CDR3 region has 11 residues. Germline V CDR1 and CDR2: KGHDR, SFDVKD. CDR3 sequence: CATDSGSTQYF. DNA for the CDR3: TGTGCCACCGATAGCGGGAGTACGCAGTATTTT.